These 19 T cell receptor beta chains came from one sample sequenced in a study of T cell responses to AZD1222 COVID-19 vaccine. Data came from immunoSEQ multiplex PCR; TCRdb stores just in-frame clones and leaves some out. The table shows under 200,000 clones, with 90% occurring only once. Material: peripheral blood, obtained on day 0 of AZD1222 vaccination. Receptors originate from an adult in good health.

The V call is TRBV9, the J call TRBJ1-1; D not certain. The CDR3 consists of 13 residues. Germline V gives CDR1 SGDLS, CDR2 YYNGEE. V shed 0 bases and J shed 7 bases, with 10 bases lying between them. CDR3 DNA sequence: TGTGCCAGCAGCGTAGGGGGTTTGAGTGAAGCTTTCTTT. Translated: CASSVGGLSEAFF.

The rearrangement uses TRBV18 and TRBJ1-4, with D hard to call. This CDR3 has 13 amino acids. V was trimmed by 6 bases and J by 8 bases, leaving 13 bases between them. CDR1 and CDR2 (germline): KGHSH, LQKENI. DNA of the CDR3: TGTGCCAGCTCGTCCGGAGAGGGAGAAAAACTGTTTTTT. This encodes CASSSGEGEKLFF.

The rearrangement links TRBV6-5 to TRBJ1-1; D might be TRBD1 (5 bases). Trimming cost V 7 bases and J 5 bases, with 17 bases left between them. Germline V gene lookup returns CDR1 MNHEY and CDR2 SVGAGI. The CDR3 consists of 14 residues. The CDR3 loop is CASMARGVGTEAFF. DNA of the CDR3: TGTGCCAGCATGGCGAGGGGAGTGGGTACTGAAGCTTTCTTT.

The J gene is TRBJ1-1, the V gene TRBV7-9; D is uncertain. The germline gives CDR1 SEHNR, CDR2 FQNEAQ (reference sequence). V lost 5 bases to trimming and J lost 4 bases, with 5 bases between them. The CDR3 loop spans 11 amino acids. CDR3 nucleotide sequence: TGTGCCAGCAGCAGAGGCACTGAAGCTTTCTTT. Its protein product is CASSRGTEAFF. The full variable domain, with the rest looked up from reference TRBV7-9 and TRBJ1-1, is DTGVSQNPRHKITKRGQNVTFRCDPISEHNRLYWYRQTLGQGPEFLTYFQNEAQLEKSRLLSDRFSAERPKGSFSTLEIQRTEQGDSAMYLCASSRGTEAFFGQGTRLTVV.

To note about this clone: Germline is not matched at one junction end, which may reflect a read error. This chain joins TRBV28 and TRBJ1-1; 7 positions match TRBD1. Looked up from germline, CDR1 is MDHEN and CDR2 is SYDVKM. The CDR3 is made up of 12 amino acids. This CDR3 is CASRLYRGSAFF. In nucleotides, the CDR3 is TGTGCCAGCAGATTATACAGGGGCTCAGCTTTCTTT.

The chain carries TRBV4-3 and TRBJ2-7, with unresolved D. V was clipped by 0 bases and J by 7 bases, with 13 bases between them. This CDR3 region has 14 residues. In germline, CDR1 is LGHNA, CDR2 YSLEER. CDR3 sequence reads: CASSQEGRDREQYF. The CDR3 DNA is TGCGCCAGCAGCCAAGAAGGTAGGGATCGAGAGCAGTACTTC.

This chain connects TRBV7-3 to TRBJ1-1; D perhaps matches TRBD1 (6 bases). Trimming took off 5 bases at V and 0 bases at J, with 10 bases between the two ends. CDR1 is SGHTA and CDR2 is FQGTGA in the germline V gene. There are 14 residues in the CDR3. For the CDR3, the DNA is TGTGCCAGCAGCCGAGGGGGGCTGAACACTGAAGCTTTCTTT. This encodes CASSRGGLNTEAFF.

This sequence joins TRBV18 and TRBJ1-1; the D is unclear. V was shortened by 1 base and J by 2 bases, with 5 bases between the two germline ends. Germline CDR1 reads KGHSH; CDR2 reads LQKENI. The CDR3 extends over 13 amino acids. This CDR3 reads CASSPLINTEAFF. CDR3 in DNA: TGTGCCAGCTCACCACTTATTAACACTGAAGCTTTCTTT.

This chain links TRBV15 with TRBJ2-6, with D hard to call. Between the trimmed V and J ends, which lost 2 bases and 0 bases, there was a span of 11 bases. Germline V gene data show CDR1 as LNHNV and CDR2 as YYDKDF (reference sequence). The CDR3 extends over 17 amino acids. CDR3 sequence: CATSRSISASGANVLTF. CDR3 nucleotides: TGTGCCACCAGCAGAAGTATCAGCGCCTCTGGGGCCAACGTCCTGACTTTC.

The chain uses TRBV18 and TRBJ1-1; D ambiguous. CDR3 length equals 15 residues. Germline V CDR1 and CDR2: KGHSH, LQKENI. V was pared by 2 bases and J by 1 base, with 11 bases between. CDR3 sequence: CASSPGQIRNTEAFF. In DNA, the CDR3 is TGTGCCAGCTCACCAGGGCAGATACGGAACACTGAAGCTTTCTTT.

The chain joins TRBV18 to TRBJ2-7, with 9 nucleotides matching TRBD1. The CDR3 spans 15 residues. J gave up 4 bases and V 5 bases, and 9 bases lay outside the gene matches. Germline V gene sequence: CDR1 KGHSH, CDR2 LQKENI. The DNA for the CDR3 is TGTGCCAGCTCATCACAGGGACAGGGCCCATACGAGCAGTACTTC. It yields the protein CASSSQGQGPYEQYF.

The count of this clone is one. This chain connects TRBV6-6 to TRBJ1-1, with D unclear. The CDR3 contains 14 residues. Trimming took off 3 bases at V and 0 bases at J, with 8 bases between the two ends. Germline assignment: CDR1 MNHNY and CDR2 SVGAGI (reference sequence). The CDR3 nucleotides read TGTGCCAGCAGTTATAACCCCCTGAACACTGAAGCTTTCTTT. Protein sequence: CASSYNPLNTEAFF.

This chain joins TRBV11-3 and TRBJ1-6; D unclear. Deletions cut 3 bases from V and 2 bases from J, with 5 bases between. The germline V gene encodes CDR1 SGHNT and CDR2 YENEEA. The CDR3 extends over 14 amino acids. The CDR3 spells CASSFEAYNSPLHF. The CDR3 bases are TGTGCCAGCAGCTTCGAAGCCTATAATTCACCCCTCCACTTT.

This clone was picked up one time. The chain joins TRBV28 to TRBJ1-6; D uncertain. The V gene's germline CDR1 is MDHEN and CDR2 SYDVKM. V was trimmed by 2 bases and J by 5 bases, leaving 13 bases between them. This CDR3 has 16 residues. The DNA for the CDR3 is TGTGCCAGCAGTTTAGATGTCGCAGAGAATAATTCACCCCTCCACTTT. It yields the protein CASSLDVAENNSPLHF.

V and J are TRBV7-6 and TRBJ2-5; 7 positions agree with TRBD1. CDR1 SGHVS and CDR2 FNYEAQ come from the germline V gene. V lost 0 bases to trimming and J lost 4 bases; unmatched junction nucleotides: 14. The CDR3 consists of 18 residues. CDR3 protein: CASSLAIFRGQRVETQYF. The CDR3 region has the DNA TGTGCCAGCAGCTTAGCAATTTTCAGGGGACAGAGGGTAGAGACCCAGTACTTC.

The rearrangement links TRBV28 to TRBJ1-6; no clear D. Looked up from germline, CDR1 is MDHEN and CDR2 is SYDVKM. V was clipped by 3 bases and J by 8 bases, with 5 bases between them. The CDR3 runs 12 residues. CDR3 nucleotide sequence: TGTGCCAGCAGTTTGATGCATTCACCCCTCCACTTT. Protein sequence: CASSLMHSPLHF.

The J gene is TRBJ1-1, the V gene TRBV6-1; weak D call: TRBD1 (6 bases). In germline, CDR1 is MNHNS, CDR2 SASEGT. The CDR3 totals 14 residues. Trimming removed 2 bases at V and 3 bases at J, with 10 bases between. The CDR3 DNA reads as TGTGCCAGCAGTGAACAGGGGAGAGACACTGAAGCTTTCTTT. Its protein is CASSEQGRDTEAFF.

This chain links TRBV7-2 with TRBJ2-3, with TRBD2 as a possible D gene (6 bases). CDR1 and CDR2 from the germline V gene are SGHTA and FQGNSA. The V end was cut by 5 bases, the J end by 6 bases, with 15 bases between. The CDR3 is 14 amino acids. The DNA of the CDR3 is TGTGCCAGCAGCGAGACTAGAGACAGCGATACGCAGTATTTT. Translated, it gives CASSETRDSDTQYF.

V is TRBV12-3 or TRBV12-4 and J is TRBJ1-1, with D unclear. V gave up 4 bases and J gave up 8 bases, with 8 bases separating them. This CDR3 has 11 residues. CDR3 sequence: CASSSNREAFF. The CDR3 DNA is TGTGCCAGCAGTTCGAATAGAGAAGCTTTCTTT.